The 20 T cell receptor beta chains given below trace back to one sample, sequenced in a study of blood T cell repertoires in COVID-19 (dated by TCRdb to between 2020 and 2021). Receptors were amplified or captured by the immunoSEQ multiplex PCR assay. TCRdb took over this immuneACCESS table, retaining in-frame rearrangements with V and J assigned. Such tables are incomplete; in checked studies, under half of the missing clones stem from an unresolved V gene, and the remainder is unexplained. Within this sample are about 100,000 clones, with 80% to 90% of them counted one time only. In total, the top ten clones hold 1.5% to 2% of the sample. The material sequenced was peripheral blood. These receptors came from an elderly man with acute or convalescent COVID-19.

The V and J genes are TRBV6-5 and TRBJ2-7, with D maybe TRBD2 (7 bases). V lost 4 bases to trimming and J lost 5 bases, with 12 bases between them. CDR1 MNHEY and CDR2 SVGAGI come from the germline V gene. The CDR3 runs 13 residues. CDR3 nucleotide sequence: TGTGCCAGCAGTTGGGGGGGCTTCAACGAGCAGTACTTC. Translation gives CASSWGGFNEQYF.

The chain recombines TRBV28 with TRBJ2-7; D perhaps matches TRBD2 (6 bases). Germline-derived CDR1 and CDR2 are MDHEN and SYDVKM. V lost 5 bases, J lost 7 bases, and 21 bases lay in between. The CDR3 loop spans 15 amino acids. The CDR3 sequence: CASSTYWGDGWEQYF. Written as DNA, the CDR3 is TGTGCCAGCAGTACTTACTGGGGGGATGGTTGGGAGCAGTACTTC. Full variable domain (missing parts from reference TRBV28 and TRBJ2-7): DVKVTQSSRYLVKRTGEKVFLECVQDMDHENMFWYRQDPGLGLRLIYFSYDVKMKEKGDIPEGYSVSREKKERFSLILESASTNQTSMYLCASSTYWGDGWEQYFGPGTRLTVT.

The V gene is TRBV5-1, the J gene TRBJ1-1; maybe TRBD1 (6 bases). This CDR3 contains 16 residues. Trimming stripped 2 bases from V and 1 base from J, with 15 bases between. Germline CDR1 is SGHRS and CDR2 is YFSETQ. CDR3 sequence reads: CASSLIGRGSNTEAFF. The DNA for the CDR3 is TGCGCCAGCAGCTTAATCGGCAGGGGCTCGAACACTGAAGCTTTCTTT.

This clone was counted only a few times. The chain links TRBV27 to TRBJ2-7; D possibly corresponds to TRBD2 (6 bases). The germline gives CDR1 MNHEY, CDR2 SMNVEV (reference sequence). CDR3 length: 15 amino acids. The V and J ends lost 8 bases and 0 bases respectively, with 17 bases between them. The CDR3 sequence is CASGGWGPSSYEQYF. The CDR3 DNA is TGTGCCAGCGGAGGGTGGGGACCAAGCTCCTACGAGCAGTACTTC.

CDR3 DNA: TGTGCCAGCAGCTTGGACAGGGCCCACTACAATGAGCAGTTCTTC. It specifies CASSLDRAHYNEQFF. The V gene is TRBV11-1, the J gene TRBJ2-1; TRBD1 aligns across 8 bases. Per germline, CDR1 SGHAT and CDR2 FQDESV (reference sequence). CDR3 length equals 15 residues. The junction had 4 bases not matched to a gene; V was cut back by 3 bases and J by 3 bases. Drawing the rest from reference TRBV11-1 and TRBJ2-1, the complete variable domain is EAEVAQSPRYKITEKSQAVAFWCDPISGHATLYWYRQILGQGPELLVQFQDESVVDDSQLPKDRFSAERLKGVDSTLKIQPAELGDSAMYLCASSLDRAHYNEQFFGPGTRLTVL.

The gene calls are TRBV30 and TRBJ2-7; 10 bases are shared with TRBD1. This CDR3 region has 14 residues. The V segment lost 2 bases and the J segment 9 bases; nucleotides outside the gene matches: 10. The germline CDR1 and CDR2 sequences are GTSNPN and SVGIG (reference sequence). CDR3 in DNA: TGTGCCTGGAGTCGGGACAGGGGAAGGCGAGGGCAGTACTTC. Its translation is CAWSRDRGRRGQYF.

The chain links TRBV3-1 (or the pseudogene TRBV3-2) to TRBJ2-2; 9 nucleotides line up with TRBD2. The trim removed 6 bases at V and 13 bases at J, leaving 6 bases unmatched. CDR1 is LGHDT, CDR2 YNNKEL, per germline (reference sequence). This CDR3 has 12 residues. The DNA for the CDR3 is TGTGCCAGCAGACAGCGGGGGGAAATGCTGTTTTTT. Protein sequence: CASRQRGEMLFF.

This sequence joins TRBV10-3 and TRBJ1-2; no reliable D call. Trimming shortened V by 10 bases and J by 4 bases, and 16 bases separated the two germline ends. The CDR3 consists of 13 residues. Germline V gives CDR1 ENHRY, CDR2 SYGVKD. The CDR3 here is CATGKSKGYGYTF. The CDR3 DNA sequence: TGTGCCACGGGGAAATCGAAGGGCTATGGCTACACCTTC.

J is TRBJ2-7 and V is TRBV24-1; perhaps TRBD2 as D (6 bases). Germline CDR1 KGHDR, CDR2 SFDVKD. The CDR3 covers 13 residues. The V end was cut by 4 bases, the J end by 12 bases, with 18 bases between. CDR3: CATSDPGLSGLYF. CDR3 bases: TGTGCCACCAGTGACCCGGGACTGTCTGGGTTGTACTTC.

The genes are TRBV19 and TRBJ1-5; D not certain. Germline values: CDR1 LNHDA, CDR2 SQIVND (reference sequence). Trimming pared 3 bases from V and 0 bases from J, leaving 9 bases between. This CDR3 region has 15 residues. The CDR3 reads CASSISQFSNQPQHF. The CDR3 nucleotides read TGTGCCAGTAGTATTTCGCAGTTTAGCAATCAGCCCCAGCATTTT. The variable domain in full, with the rest retrieved from reference TRBV19 and TRBJ1-5, is DGGITQSPKYLFRKEGQNVTLSCEQNLNHDAMYWYRQDPGQGLRLIYYSQIVNDFQKGDIAEGYSVSREKKESFPLTVTSAQKNPTAFYLCASSISQFSNQPQHFGDGTRLSIL.

The chain links TRBV6-5 to TRBJ2-3, with 13 bases that match TRBD2. V lost 5 bases to trimming and J lost 3 bases; unmatched junction nucleotides: 2. This CDR3 is built from 15 residues. CDR1 is MNHEY and CDR2 is SVGAGI in the germline V gene. The CDR3 DNA reads as TGTGCCAGCAGTCCACTAGCGGGAGGGACAGATACGCAGTATTTT. Protein product: CASSPLAGGTDTQYF.

V and J are TRBV4-1 and TRBJ2-3, with 11 bases fitting TRBD2. Germline V gene lookup returns CDR1 MGHRA and CDR2 YSYEKL. The CDR3 length is 21 residues. The ends lost 0 bases at V and 3 bases at J; junction bases unmatched: 17. CDR3 region: CASSQDLSLAGEVRRTDTQYF. CDR3 sequence (DNA): TGCGCCAGCAGCCAAGATCTCTCACTAGCGGGAGAGGTACGAAGAACAGATACGCAGTATTTT.

The V call is TRBV7-8, the J call TRBJ2-5; D uncertain. Between the trimmed V and J ends, which lost 2 bases and 5 bases, there was a span of 12 bases. The CDR3 extends over 14 amino acids. The germline V gene has CDR1 SGHVS and CDR2 FQNEAQ. The CDR3 DNA reads TGTGCCAGCAGCTTATTCGAGCGAACGGAGACCCAGTACTTC. It specifies CASSLFERTETQYF. Drawing the rest from reference TRBV7-8 and TRBJ2-5, the complete variable domain is GAGVSQSPRYKVAKRGQDVALRCDPISGHVSLFWYQQALGQGPEFLTYFQNEAQLDKSGLPSDRFFAERPEGSVSTLKIQRTQQEDSAVYLCASSLFERTETQYFGPGTRLLVL.

CDR3 DNA: TGTGCCAGCAGTTTCGTAGCGGGGGACACAGATACGCAGTATTTT. Encoded protein: CASSFVAGDTDTQYF. The chain has TRBV27 and TRBJ2-3; 9 nucleotides line up with TRBD2. V shed 3 bases, J shed 2 bases, and the junction held 3 bases outside the gene matches. Germline CDR1 MNHEY, CDR2 SMNVEV (reference sequence). This CDR3 spans 15 amino acids.

The V and J genes are TRBV2 and TRBJ1-4, with D perhaps matching TRBD1 (6 bases). This CDR3 comprises 16 residues. Germline lookup yields CDR1 SNHLY and CDR2 FYNNEI. The V gene lost 6 bases and the J gene lost 3 bases, with 17 bases spanning the gap. CDR3: CASRETWGPANEKLFF. For the CDR3, the DNA is TGTGCCAGCAGAGAGACCTGGGGGCCGGCTAATGAAAAACTGTTTTTT.

Here the CDR3 reads CASSLRSSSWRTDTQYF. The DNA for the CDR3 is TGTGCCAGCAGCTTAAGGTCTTCTAGTTGGAGGACAGATACGCAGTATTTT. The chain has TRBV7-2 and TRBJ2-3, with D possibly being TRBD2 (5 bases). Looked up from germline, CDR1 is SGHTA and CDR2 is FQGNSA. This CDR3 contains 17 residues. The germline V and J ends were trimmed by 2 bases and 3 bases, with 18 bases remaining between them.

For the CDR3, the DNA is TGTGCTAGTGGTTTGGACAGGGGTGGCTACACCTTC. Translated: CASGLDRGGYTF. The chain carries TRBV12-5 and TRBJ1-2, with 7 bases lining up with TRBD1. Germline V gene data show CDR1 as LGHNT and CDR2 as FRNRAP. The CDR3 sequence is 12 residues long. V dropped 1 base and J dropped 7; count of bases not matched to a gene: 0.

The chain uses TRBV6-5 and TRBJ2-2; maybe TRBD1 (6 bases). This CDR3 region has 13 residues. The V end was cut by 7 bases, the J end by 2 bases, with 8 bases between. Germline values: CDR1 MNHEY, CDR2 SVGAGI. The CDR3 spells CASNRVNTGELFF. CDR3 sequence (DNA): TGTGCCAGCAACAGGGTTAACACCGGGGAGCTGTTTTTT.

This chain links TRBV27 with TRBJ1-2; D ambiguous. The CDR3 has 14 residues. With 2 bases removed from V and 0 bases from J, the gap between germline ends came to 7 bases. CDR1 and CDR2 from the germline V gene are MNHEY and SMNVEV (reference sequence). CDR3 DNA sequence: TGTGCCAGCAGTTTAAGTGGCACTAACTATGGCTACACCTTC. It codes for CASSLSGTNYGYTF.

The chain has TRBV4-3 and TRBJ2-1; 9 bases agree with TRBD2. Trimming removed 1 base from V and 7 bases from J; junction bases left unmatched: 5. CDR1 is LGHNA, CDR2 YSLEER, per germline. The CDR3 is 15 residues long. The CDR3 protein is CASSQGLAAQNEQFF. The CDR3, as DNA: TGCGCCAGCAGCCAAGGACTAGCGGCTCAAAATGAGCAGTTCTTC.